These 25 T cell receptor beta chains were all obtained from the same sample, sequenced in a study of cytomegalovirus exposure and HLA in healthy donors. The PCR ran on 60 Vbeta and 13 Jbeta primers. Method: immunoSEQ multiplex PCR; TCRdb's copy keeps in-frame clones and lacks some. The profile shows over 200,000 clones, over 75% of them singletons. Specimen: PBMCs. These TCRs come from a male donor in good health and CMV-seronegative.

J is TRBJ2-7 and V is TRBV21-1; the D call of TRBD1 is as the table states it, not checked on the DNA. TRBV21-1 represents a pseudogene. CDR3 size: 16 residues. For the CDR3, the DNA is TGTGCCAGCAGCAAAGTGGTCGGGGACAGGGGTATTGAGCAGTACTTC. Its protein is CASSKVVGDRGIEQYF.

The CDR3 protein is CASTLWIGDSNQPQHF. CDR3 in DNA: TGTGCCAGCACCCTATGGATAGGGGATAGCAATCAGCCCCAGCATTTT. This rearrangement joins TRBV28 to TRBJ1-5; D might be TRBD1 (5 bases). In germline, CDR1 is MDHEN, CDR2 SYDVKM. V was cut by 7 bases and J by 0 bases, with 16 bases left in between. This CDR3 spans 16 amino acids. Variable domain in full (rest from reference TRBV28 and TRBJ1-5): DVKVTQSSRYLVKRTGEKVFLECVQDMDHENMFWYRQDPGLGLRLIYFSYDVKMKEKGDIPEGYSVSREKKERFSLILESASTNQTSMYLCASTLWIGDSNQPQHFGDGTRLSIL.

This CDR3 is CASSLLAGVYEQYF. CDR3 sequence (DNA): TGTGCCAGCAGCCTTTTAGCGGGAGTCTACGAGCAGTACTTC. The chain uses TRBV7-2 and TRBJ2-7; 9 nucleotides match TRBD2. V lost 5 bases to trimming and J lost 3 bases; unmatched junction nucleotides: 5. The CDR3 covers 14 residues. In germline, CDR1 is SGHTA, CDR2 FQGNSA.

The table lists this clone with a few counts. V gene TRBV5-4 combines with J gene TRBJ2-7, with D tentatively TRBD2 (5 bases). The length of the CDR3 is 12 residues. The V and J ends lost 4 bases and 4 bases respectively, with 9 bases between them. The germline CDR1 and CDR2 sequences are SGHNT and YYREEE (reference sequence). The CDR3, as DNA: TGTGCCAGCAGCCTATCGGGGTACGAGCAGTACTTC. Amino acids: CASSLSGYEQYF.

This clone was seen more than once but under ten times. The chain combines TRBV4-3 with TRBJ2-5, with 8 bases lining up with TRBD2. V was pared by 0 bases and J by 5 bases, with 11 bases of the junction left unmatched. The CDR3 is 17 amino acids. The germline gives CDR1 LGHNA, CDR2 YSLEER. CDR3 DNA: TGCGCCAGCAGCCAAGAAAGTGCGAGCGGGAGTTGGGAGACCCAGTACTTC. It is translated as CASSQESASGSWETQYF.

The chain uses TRBV14 and TRBJ1-2; 9 nucleotides line up with TRBD1. CDR1 is SGHDN, CDR2 FVKESK, per germline. V dropped 4 bases and J dropped 7; count of bases not matched to a gene: 4. CDR3 length: 13 amino acids. This CDR3 reads CASSRQGGGGYTF. The CDR3 DNA sequence: TGTGCCAGCAGCCGACAGGGGGGCGGTGGCTACACCTTC.

The V gene is TRBV7-9, the J gene TRBJ2-5; 7 bases align to TRBD1. This CDR3 has 15 amino acids. From germline, CDR1 is SEHNR and CDR2 FQNEAQ (reference sequence). Trimming removed 3 bases from V and 5 bases from J; junction bases left unmatched: 9. The CDR3 nucleotides read TGTGCCAGCAGCTTTATCCGACAGGGTAGGGAGACCCAGTACTTC. This gives the protein CASSFIRQGRETQYF. The variable domain in full, with the rest retrieved from reference TRBV7-9 and TRBJ2-5, is DTGVSQNPRHKITKRGQNVTFRCDPISEHNRLYWYRQTLGQGPEFLTYFQNEAQLEKSRLLSDRFSAERPKGSFSTLEIQRTEQGDSAMYLCASSFIRQGRETQYFGPGTRLLVL.

The rearrangement links TRBV5-1 to TRBJ2-3; D might be TRBD2 (5 bases). Deletions cut 4 bases from V and 6 bases from J, with 15 bases between. The germline V gene has CDR1 SGHRS and CDR2 YFSETQ. The CDR3 loop spans 14 amino acids. The CDR3 DNA reads TGCGCCAGCAGCATCAGGACTGCCGCGGATACGCAGTATTTT. Translation gives CASSIRTAADTQYF.

The gene calls are TRBV4-2 and TRBJ2-1; D ambiguous. Trimming cost V 3 bases and J 6 bases, with 18 bases left between them. Germline CDR1 LGHNA, CDR2 YNFKEQ. The CDR3 covers 16 residues. The CDR3 is CASSQVKLGPSNEQFF. DNA of the CDR3: TGTGCCAGCAGCCAGGTCAAGCTTGGGCCCAGCAATGAGCAGTTCTTC.

V and J are TRBV4-1 and TRBJ1-5; no clear D gene. The CDR3 runs to 15 residues. The V gene's germline CDR1 is MGHRA and CDR2 YSYEKL. Trimming shortened V by 4 bases and J by 1 base, and 11 bases separated the two germline ends. The CDR3 bases are TGCGCCAGCAGCCTAGGAGCCTTAAGCAATCAGCCCCAGCATTTT. It codes for CASSLGALSNQPQHF.

This chain joins TRBV6-1 and TRBJ1-2, with D perhaps matching TRBD1 (5 bases). The CDR3 is 12 residues long. Germline loops: CDR1 MNHNS, CDR2 SASEGT. V lost 4 bases and J 4 bases, leaving 7 bases between the germline ends. This CDR3 reads CASSGGGYGYTF. The CDR3 nucleotides are TGTGCCAGCAGTGGGGGGGGCTATGGCTACACCTTC.

The CDR3 coding sequence is TGTGCCAGCAGCGCGGAGGGATACGAGCAGTACTTC. It is translated as CASSAEGYEQYF. The rearrangement links TRBV6-5 to TRBJ2-7; tentative D call: TRBD2 (6 bases). There are 12 residues in the CDR3. Trimming shortened V by 6 bases and J by 4 bases, and 10 bases separated the two germline ends. The germline V gene encodes CDR1 MNHEY and CDR2 SVGAGI.

V is TRBV28 and J is TRBJ2-7; tentative D call: TRBD1 (6 bases). The CDR3 spans 13 residues. The germline V gene has CDR1 MDHEN and CDR2 SYDVKM. With 6 bases removed from V and 5 bases from J, the gap between germline ends came to 14 bases. CDR3 loop: CASRTQGIDEQYF. CDR3 DNA: TGTGCCAGCAGGACACAGGGAATCGACGAGCAGTACTTC. The variable domain in full, completed from reference TRBV28 and TRBJ2-7, reads DVKVTQSSRYLVKRTGEKVFLECVQDMDHENMFWYRQDPGLGLRLIYFSYDVKMKEKGDIPEGYSVSREKKERFSLILESASTNQTSMYLCASRTQGIDEQYFGPGTRLTVT.

The chain links TRBV6-6 to TRBJ2-1, with 12 nucleotides matching TRBD1. CDR1 MNHNY and CDR2 SVGAGI come from the germline V gene (reference sequence). CDR3 length: 16 residues. The V and J ends lost 2 bases and 6 bases, in that order; junction bases with no gene match: 5. The DNA for the CDR3 is TGTGCCAGCAGTTACAGGGACAGGGGGCAAAGCAATGAGCAGTTCTTC. Protein: CASSYRDRGQSNEQFF.

The DNA for the CDR3 is TGTGCCAGCAGCTTAATAGCAGGGGGAAGGACTGAAGCTTTCTTT. Translated: CASSLIAGGRTEAFF. The J gene is TRBJ1-1, the V gene TRBV7-3, with 7 positions matching TRBD1. CDR1 SGHTA and CDR2 FQGTGA come from the germline V gene. V lost 1 base, J lost 5 bases, and 7 bases stayed unmatched. The length of the CDR3 is 15 residues.

The chain carries TRBV6-5 and TRBJ1-1; no reliable D call. V was trimmed by 0 bases and J by 3 bases, leaving 8 bases between them. CDR3 length: 14 amino acids. From germline, CDR1 is MNHEY and CDR2 SVGAGI. The CDR3: CASSYSPGDTEAFF. The CDR3 coding sequence is TGTGCCAGCAGTTACTCCCCGGGAGACACTGAAGCTTTCTTT.

The chain combines TRBV10-2 with TRBJ1-5, with D tentatively TRBD1 (6 bases). Germline V lookup: CDR1 WSHSY, CDR2 SAAADI. Trimming stripped 6 bases from V and 5 bases from J, with 8 bases between. The CDR3 runs 12 residues. The CDR3, as DNA: TGCGCCAGCAGGACAGGTGATCAGCCCCAGCATTTT. Residues: CASRTGDQPQHF.

J is TRBJ2-6 and V is TRBV19; 8 nucleotides align to TRBD1. Per germline, CDR1 LNHDA and CDR2 SQIVND (reference sequence). The CDR3 is 16 residues long. The J segment lost 3 bases and the V segment lost 4 bases, leaving 5 bases of the junction unmatched. The CDR3 region is CASSNGQGGGANVLTF. The CDR3 DNA follows: TGTGCCAGTAGTAATGGACAGGGCGGTGGGGCCAACGTCCTGACTTTC. Supplemented by reference TRBV19 and TRBJ2-6, the full variable domain reads DGGITQSPKYLFRKEGQNVTLSCEQNLNHDAMYWYRQDPGQGLRLIYYSQIVNDFQKGDIAEGYSVSREKKESFPLTVTSAQKNPTAFYLCASSNGQGGGANVLTFGAGSRLTVL.

This sequence joins TRBV5-1 and TRBJ1-6, with unresolved D. The CDR3 is 13 residues long. V was cut by 9 bases and J by 7 bases, with 14 bases left in between. CDR1 SGHRS and CDR2 YFSETQ come from the germline V gene. The chain's CDR3 is CAKAGMTNSPLHF. CDR3 DNA sequence: TGCGCCAAGGCCGGCATGACAAATTCACCCCTCCACTTT. Combining the CDR3 with reference TRBV5-1 and TRBJ1-6 gives the whole variable domain KAGVTQTPRYLIKTRGQQVTLSCSPISGHRSVSWYQQTPGQGLQFLFEYFSETQRNKGNFPGRFSGRQFSNSRSEMNVSTLELGDSALYLCAKAGMTNSPLHFGNGTRLTVT.

This clone was seen a single time. The chain employs TRBV7-8 and TRBJ1-3; weak D call: TRBD1 (6 bases). This CDR3 comprises 19 residues. Germline V gene data show CDR1 as SGHVS and CDR2 as FQNEAQ. Trimming took 5 bases from V and 0 from J, leaving 23 bases between them. The CDR3 DNA follows: TGTGCCAGCAGCCTACGGACAGCTCTTTCCTCATCCTCTGGAAACACCATATATTTT. Translated: CASSLRTALSSSSGNTIYF.

The chain carries TRBV30 and TRBJ1-3; D unresolved. Trimming took off 4 bases at V and 0 bases at J, with 4 bases between the two ends. This CDR3 is 12 amino acids long. Germline V gene data show CDR1 as GTSNPN and CDR2 as SVGIG (reference sequence). The CDR3 loop is CAWTGSGNTIYF. DNA of the CDR3: TGTGCCTGGACAGGCTCTGGAAACACCATATATTTT.

The chain links TRBV6-5 to TRBJ1-2, with 10 bases matching TRBD1. The V segment lost 6 bases and the J segment 7 bases; nucleotides outside the gene matches: 8. The germline gives CDR1 MNHEY, CDR2 SVGAGI. This CDR3 is 14 amino acids long. CDR3 protein: CASSWTGGSGGYTF. The CDR3 DNA sequence: TGTGCCAGCAGCTGGACAGGGGGTTCAGGTGGCTACACCTTC.

The chain employs TRBV27 and TRBJ1-2; TRBD1 is a possible D gene (5 bases). The germline V gene has CDR1 MNHEY and CDR2 SMNVEV (reference sequence). The CDR3 has 18 amino acids. V was shortened by 2 bases and J by 0 bases, with 19 bases between the two germline ends. DNA of the CDR3: TGTGCCAGCAGTTTAGTCTTTGGGGGGGACGGGGCTAACTATGGCTACACCTTC. It specifies CASSLVFGGDGANYGYTF.

This chain connects TRBV4-2 to TRBJ2-7, with 8 nucleotides matching TRBD1. The CDR3 spans 15 residues. V was clipped by 1 base and J by 2 bases; unmatched bases: 4. Germline assignment: CDR1 LGHNA and CDR2 YNFKEQ. In DNA, the CDR3 is TGTGCCAGCAGCCAAGGGACAGGGACCACCTACGAGCAGTACTTC. It specifies CASSQGTGTTYEQYF.

The rearrangement uses TRBV6-1 and TRBJ1-2, with unresolved D. The germline V gene has CDR1 MNHNS and CDR2 SASEGT. The CDR3 totals 14 residues. The ends were cut back, 3 bases at V and 5 bases at J, with 13 bases in the middle. The CDR3 protein is CASSDSAGTYGYTF. CDR3 bases: TGTGCCAGCAGTGATTCGGCAGGAACTTATGGCTACACCTTC.